Listed below are T cell receptor beta chains from one sample, sequenced in a study of regulatory T cells in long-lasting Graves disease. TCRdb itself ran the multiplex PCR reads through MiXCR, one entry per CDR3 protein. This repertoire shows hundreds of thousands of distinct CDR3 sequences, roughly a sixth found once; its top ten account for 25%. The same data also contributed to another study, on T cells in Graves' hyperthyroidism and ophthalmopathy.

Material: peripheral blood mononuclear cells (PBMCs), obtained at new diagnosis, from a patient treated with antithyroid drugs. All receptors derive from a woman aged 35-65 years with Graves disease. Both conserved end residues are part of each CDR3. The order of the fields is D gene, J gene, V gene, clone size, CDR3 length, CDR3 DNA, CDR3 protein. D genes are given only for firm matches. For some rows the clone size is stated as once, few or many, or as a class when expanded; others skip it.

.	TRBJ2-3	TRBV2	many	12	TGTGCCAGCAGGGAGGGGTTGGCTACGCAGTATTTT	CASREGLATQYF
TRBD1	TRBJ1-2	TRBV7-8	.	14	TGTGCCAGCAGCTTAGCTGGGGACAGGGTTGGCCACACCTTC	CASSLAGDRVGHTF
.	TRBJ1-3	TRBV28	few	16	TGTGCCAGCAGTGGTGACAGGACATACTCTGGAAACACCATATATTTT	CASSGDRTYSGNTIYF
TRBD1	TRBJ2-7	TRBV7-9	few	13	TGTGCCAGGGCGGAACAGGGGGCGACCGAGCAGTACTTC	CARAEQGATEQYF
.	TRBJ1-3	TRBV11-2	many	15	TGTGCCAGCAGGGAAATGGTACTCTCTGGAAACACCATATATTTT	CASREMVLSGNTIYF
.	TRBJ2-4	TRBV19	.	15	TGTGCCAGTAGTATTTGGGACGCCCAAGGAAACATTCAGTACTTC	CASSIWDAQGNIQYF
.	TRBJ2-1	TRBV5-6	many	15	TGTGCCAGCAACCAAGGCATGGGGGAGTACAATGAGCAGTTCTTC	CASNQGMGEYNEQFF
TRBD1	TRBJ2-1	TRBV12-3/TRBV12-4	many	14	TGTGCCAGCAGGAGGACAGGGCCACAGGGTGAGCAGTTCTTC	CASRRTGPQGEQFF
.	TRBJ2-7	TRBV12-3/TRBV12-4	many	14	TGTGCCAGCAAGTGGCGGACAGCTTCCTACGAGCAGTACTTC	CASKWRTASYEQYF
.	TRBJ1-5	TRBV10-3	many	16	TGTGCCATCAGTGACCGGGCGGGGGATAGTTATCAGCCCCAGCATTTT	CAISDRAGDSYQPQHF
.	TRBJ1-5	TRBV28	many	15	TGTGCCAGCAGAGAGGGCGGGGGTAGCAATCAGCCCCAGCATTTT	CASREGGGSNQPQHF
.	TRBJ1-4	TRBV5-5	many	13	TGTGCCAGCAGCTTTACAGGGCAGGAAAAACTGTTTTTT	CASSFTGQEKLFF
TRBD1	TRBJ2-2	TRBV14	.	15	TGTGCCAGCAGCCCCGGGACAGGGATCACCGGGGAGCTGTTTTTT	CASSPGTGITGELFF
.	TRBJ2-7	TRBV29-1	few	14	TGCAGCGTTGAATTAGAGGGACACTCCTACGAGCAGTACTTC	CSVELEGHSYEQYF
TRBD1	TRBJ2-1	TRBV11-3	.	14	TGTGCCAGCAGCTCTAGGACAGGGAAGAATGAGCAGTTCTTC	CASSSRTGKNEQFF
.	TRBJ1-2	TRBV13	many	14	TGTGCCAGCAGCTCGACTGGGGCAGGGGTAGGCTACACCTTC	CASSSTGAGVGYTF
TRBD1	TRBJ1-1	TRBV6-1	few	15	TGTGCCAGCTCGAAAACAGGGGGTGTTGGCGCTGAAGCTTTCTTT	CASSKTGGVGAEAFF
.	TRBJ1-4	TRBV10-2	.	14	TGCGCCAGCAGTGAGTCGAGCACTAATGAAAAACTGTTTTTT	CASSESSTNEKLFF
.	TRBJ2-1	TRBV7-8	many	16	TGTGCCAGCAGCAACCCTCTTCAGGCCTCCTACAATGAGCAGTTCTTC	CASSNPLQASYNEQFF
TRBD1	TRBJ1-5	TRBV7-8	.	16	TGTGCCAGCAGCACCAACAGGGGGCTGAGCAATCAGCCCCAGCATTTT	CASSTNRGLSNQPQHF
TRBD1	TRBJ1-2	TRBV6-5	many	16	TGTGCCAGCAGTTACGTGGCCCACGGACAGGGAGGAGGCTACACCTTC	CASSYVAHGQGGGYTF
.	TRBJ2-5	TRBV19	few	14	TGTGCCACCCGACGGGGCGGGGTAGCAGAGACCCAGTACTTC	CATRRGGVAETQYF
.	TRBJ2-7	TRBV6-1	few	15	TGTGCCAGCAGGGGCCCGGACAGTAGCTCCTACGAGCAGTACTTC	CASRGPDSSSYEQYF
TRBD2	TRBJ2-7	TRBV5-1	few	14	TGCGCCAGCAGCTCTGAACGGGGGGCCTACGAGCAGTACTTC	CASSSERGAYEQYF
TRBD1	TRBJ2-7	TRBV5-1	many	13	TGCGCCAGCAGCGAATGGGGACAGGGCGAGCAGTACTTC	CASSEWGQGEQYF
.	TRBJ1-1	TRBV3-1	many	14	TGTGCCAGCAGCCAAGACACGGGATATACTGAAGCTTTCTTT	CASSQDTGYTEAFF
TRBD1	TRBJ2-7	TRBV18	many	16	TGTGCCAGCTCACATAACCAGGGGGCTGCACCCTACGAGCAGTACTTC	CASSHNQGAAPYEQYF
TRBD2	TRBJ2-1	TRBV18	few	17	TGTGCCAGCTCACGACGGACTAGCGGGGTCTACTACAATGAGCAGTTCTTC	CASSRRTSGVYYNEQFF
TRBD1	TRBJ1-1	TRBV9	many	17	TGTGCCAGCAGCGCCCTATCAGGGGGCCTCTCGTACACTGAAGCTTTCTTT	CASSALSGGLSYTEAFF
.	TRBJ1-2	TRBV19	few	19	TGTGCCAGTACTTTCCACTACTCCGGGACGGAGTTTTTTTCCTATGGCTACACCTTC	CASTFHYSGTEFFSYGYTF
.	TRBJ1-2	TRBV3-1	.	15	TGTGCCAGCAGCCAAGAGTCAGGCCCCAACTATGGCTACACCTTC	CASSQESGPNYGYTF
TRBD1	TRBJ1-3	TRBV12-3/TRBV12-4	many	16	TGTGCCAGCAGACGAGAGGGACAGAGCTCTGGAAACACCATATATTTT	CASRREGQSSGNTIYF
.	TRBJ2-2	TRBV7-3	many	15	TGTGCCAGCAGCTTAATGGGGCATCACACCGGGGAGCTGTTTTTT	CASSLMGHHTGELFF
.	TRBJ1-6	TRBV19	.	13	TGTGCCAGTAGGTTCAGAGCTAATTCACCCCTCCACTTT	CASRFRANSPLHF
.	TRBJ2-6	TRBV6-9	.	16	TGTGCCAGCAGTTCGGCCGGAGCCTCTGGGGCCAACGTCCTGACTTTC	CASSSAGASGANVLTF
TRBD2	TRBJ2-2	TRBV5-1	few	17	TGCGCCAGCAGCTTGTCCACTAGCGGGGGACCGGCCGGGGAGCTGTTTTTT	CASSLSTSGGPAGELFF
.	TRBJ2-1	TRBV5-1	.	19	TGCGCCAGCAGCTTGGTGGTGGCTACGCAGTCCCCGCTAAAATACGAGCAGTTCTTC	CASSLVVATQSPLKYEQFF
TRBD1	TRBJ1-1	TRBV7-9	few	15	TGTGCCAGCAGCGTGCAAGGGGGCGGAAACACTGAAGCTTTCTTT	CASSVQGGGNTEAFF
.	TRBJ1-2	TRBV6-5	many	13	TGTGCCAGCAGTTCACAAGGGTACGGTGGCTACACCTTC	CASSSQGYGGYTF
.	TRBJ1-5	TRBV2	many	13	TGTGCCAGCAAACAGGGAAGGAATCAGCCCCAGCATTTT	CASKQGRNQPQHF
TRBD1	TRBJ1-6	TRBV12-3/TRBV12-4	many	14	TGTGCCAGCAGGGACAGGGGGAATAATTCACCCCTCCACTTT	CASRDRGNNSPLHF
.	TRBJ1-5	TRBV24-1	few	15	TGTGCCACCAGTGCTGCCGAATCGGGCAATCAGCCCCAGCATTTT	CATSAAESGNQPQHF
.	TRBJ2-3	TRBV2	.	15	TGTGCCAGCAGTGAAGAAGGCGGGGGCACAGATACGCAGTATTTT	CASSEEGGGTDTQYF
.	TRBJ1-5	TRBV4-1	few	14	TGCGCCAGCAGCCAAGCCTGGGGACGACAGCCCCAGCATTTT	CASSQAWGRQPQHF
.	TRBJ2-5	TRBV10-3	.	13	TGTGCCATCAGTGATTCAGGGATAGAGACCCAGTACTTC	CAISDSGIETQYF
TRBD1	TRBJ1-2	TRBV19	.	14	TGTGCCAGTACCCCTTGGGGACAGGGGCACGGCTACACCTTC	CASTPWGQGHGYTF
TRBD1	TRBJ1-2	TRBV9	.	15	TGTGCCAGCAGCCCCTCCCTGACAGGGGACTATGGCTACACCTTC	CASSPSLTGDYGYTF
TRBD1	TRBJ2-5	TRBV5-1	.	15	TGCGCCAGCAGCACGGGACAGGGGGTTAAGGAGACCCAGTACTTC	CASSTGQGVKETQYF
.	TRBJ1-2	TRBV20-1	many	13	TGCAGTGCCCCGGCAGGTCCTAACTATGGCTACACCTTC	CSAPAGPNYGYTF